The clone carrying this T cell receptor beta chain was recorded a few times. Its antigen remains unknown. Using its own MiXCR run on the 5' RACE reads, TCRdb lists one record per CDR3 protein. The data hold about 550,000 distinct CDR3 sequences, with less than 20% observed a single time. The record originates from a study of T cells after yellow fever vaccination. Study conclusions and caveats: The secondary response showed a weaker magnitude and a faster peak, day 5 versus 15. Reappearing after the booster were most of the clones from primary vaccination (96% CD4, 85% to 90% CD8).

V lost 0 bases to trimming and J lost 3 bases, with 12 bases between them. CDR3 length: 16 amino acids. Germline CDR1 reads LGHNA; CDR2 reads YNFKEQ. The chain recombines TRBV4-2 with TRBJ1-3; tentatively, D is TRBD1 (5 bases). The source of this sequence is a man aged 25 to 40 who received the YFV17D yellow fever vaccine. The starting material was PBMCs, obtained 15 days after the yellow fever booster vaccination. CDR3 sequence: CASSQDFGASGNTIYF. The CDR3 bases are TGTGCCAGCAGCCAAGATTTCGGGGCTAGTGGAAACACCATATATTTT.